The clone carrying this T cell receptor beta chain was picked up many times. The data derive from a study of T-cell reconstitution after alpha-beta-depleted transplantation in children. Unique molecular identifiers were used to barcode this TCRbeta library. From the PCR reads, TCRdb called clonotypes with MiXCR, one entry per CDR3 protein. This sample yields about 90,000 distinct CDR3 sequences, of which 7% to 10% are seen a single time; more than 6.5% belongs to the top ten. V gave up 2 bases and J gave up 0 bases, with 5 bases separating them. CDR1 and CDR2 (germline): KGHSH, LQKENI. The CDR3 consists of 14 residues.

This clonotype was sampled from a human donor who donated a stem cell graft to a child with congenital amegakaryocytic thrombocytopenia. The specimen was PBMCs from the stem cell graft donor, collected from the stem cell graft. This chain connects TRBV18 to TRBJ1-3; D call uncertain. CDR3 in amino acids: CASSPKVSGNTIYF. In DNA, the CDR3 is TGTGCCAGCTCACCAAAGGTCTCTGGAAACACCATATATTTT.